A selection of T cell receptor beta chains follows, all from one sample in a study. TCRdb fed the 5' RACE reads into MiXCR, producing one record per CDR3 protein. The repertoire holds around 43,000 distinct CDR3 sequences, with over 15% as singletons. Sequencing was performed on naive CD4+ T cells sorted from a lymph node. These receptor sequences come from a female donor with breast cancer. Both conserved end residues are part of each CDR3. D genes are given only for firm matches. Size tells how often a clone was seen (once, few, many) or the class of an expanded clone, and some rows leave it out.

NA	13	TRBJ2-1	few	TRBV7-3	TGTGCCAGCAGCTTAAGTTCACGGAATGAGCAGTTCTTC	CASSLSSRNEQFF
NA	15	TRBJ2-5	many	TRBV5-1	TGCGCCAGCAGCTTGAGGAGTCTAGCGCAAGAGACCCAGTACTTC	CASSLRSLAQETQYF
TRBD1	14	TRBJ2-7	few	TRBV18	TGTGCCAGCTCACCGGGCCGACAGGGCTACGAGCAGTACTTC	CASSPGRQGYEQYF
TRBD2	16	TRBJ2-3	few	TRBV12-3/TRBV12-4	TGTGCCAGCAGGTCCGGTCGGGGGGAATACACAGATACGCAGTATTTT	CASRSGRGEYTDTQYF
TRBD1	14	TRBJ2-7	few	TRBV2	TGTGCCAGCAGTCGCCAACAGGGGACCAACGAGCAGTACTTC	CASSRQQGTNEQYF
NA	20	TRBJ2-3	NA	TRBV6-2/TRBV6-3	TGTGCCAGCAGTTACTCGATAGGGCCCAGTGCGGCCTCTAGCACAGATACGCAGTATTTT	CASSYSIGPSAASSTDTQYF
NA	14	TRBJ2-1	medium-sized	TRBV5-1	TGCGCCAGCAGCTTAGGCAGTCTCGGCAATGAGCAGTTCTTC	CASSLGSLGNEQFF
NA	18	TRBJ2-3	few	TRBV21-1	TGTGCCAGCAGCAAAAGGAGGATTCCCTCTTTTAGCACAGATACGCAGTATTTT	CASSKRRIPSFSTDTQYF
NA	13	TRBJ1-1	many	TRBV10-3	TGTGCCACAAATCGGGGACTTGGTTCTGCAGCTTTCTTT	CATNRGLGSAAFF
NA	15	TRBJ1-2	many	TRBV18	TGTGCCAGCTCACCAGGTGGGGGGCGCAACTATGGCTACACCTTC	CASSPGGGRNYGYTF
NA	14	TRBJ2-3	NA	TRBV6-6	TGTGCCAGCAGTTACAGGATGGGAACAGATACGCAGTATTTT	CASSYRMGTDTQYF
TRBD2	16	TRBJ2-5	many	TRBV4-1	TGCGCCAGCAGCCTGGGAAGCGGGAGGACCCAAGAGACCCAGTACTTC	CASSLGSGRTQETQYF
TRBD1	16	TRBJ2-2	NA	TRBV4-3	TGCGCCAGCAGCCAAGAATGGACAGGACTGACCGGGGAGCTGTTTTTT	CASSQEWTGLTGELFF
NA	13	TRBJ1-2	NA	TRBV5-1	TGCGCCAGCAGCGGCCAAAATTACTATAGCTACACCTTC	CASSGQNYYSYTF
TRBD1	17	TRBJ1-2	many	TRBV7-9	TGTGCCAGCAGCTTAGTTATTATCGGACAGGTCAAGTATGGCTACACCTTC	CASSLVIIGQVKYGYTF
NA	13	TRBJ1-2	many	TRBV7-9	TGTGCCAGCAGTTTGGACTCGGCCTATGGCTACACCTTC	CASSLDSAYGYTF
NA	13	TRBJ2-1	few	TRBV20-1	TGCAGTGCTAGAATGCCAGAATACAATGAGCAGTGCTTC	CSARMPEYNEQCF
TRBD2	14	TRBJ2-7	NA	TRBV6-5	TGTGCCAGCAGTTCTCCTAGCGGCTCCTACGAGCAGTACTTC	CASSSPSGSYEQYF
NA	15	TRBJ1-2	few	TRBV7-8	TGTGCCAGCAGCTTAGGCCCCCCAGGGGTATATGGCTACACCTTC	CASSLGPPGVYGYTF
NA	14	TRBJ2-7	few	TRBV5-1	TGCGCCAGCAGCTTGATTGAGGGGACCTACGAGCAGTACTTC	CASSLIEGTYEQYF
TRBD1	15	TRBJ1-5	NA	TRBV5-1	TGCGCCAGCAGCTCCGGGACAGGGAACAATCAGCCCCAGCATTTT	CASSSGTGNNQPQHF
NA	17	TRBJ1-1	many	TRBV5-1	TGCGCCAGCAGCTTGGCCTTCGCAGGGGCGCTTCGGACTGAAGCTTTCTTT	CASSLAFAGALRTEAFF
TRBD2	14	TRBJ2-5	many	TRBV5-6	TGTGCCAGCAGAAGACTAGCGGTAGGAGAGACCCAGTACTTC	CASRRLAVGETQYF
TRBD2	16	TRBJ2-7	many	TRBV6-4	TGTGCCAGCAGTCTCAGTGGTGCGGGAGGGGAGTGGGAGCAGTACTTC	CASSLSGAGGEWEQYF
NA	16	TRBJ1-2	NA	TRBV28	TGTGCCAGCAGTTTAGGGAGACAGACAATAAACTATGGCTACACCTTC	CASSLGRQTINYGYTF
NA	12	TRBJ2-1	NA	TRBV7-2	TGTGCCAGCAGCTTAGACTGGAATGAGCAGTTCTTC	CASSLDWNEQFF
NA	13	TRBJ1-2	many	TRBV4-3	TGCGCCACCGCTAGGGGGTTTAACCATCCCCCCTCCTTC	CATARGFNHPPSF
NA	15	TRBJ1-4	NA	TRBV6-1	TGTGCCAGCAGCCCTCCGGGGGAAACTAATGAAAAACTGTTTTTT	CASSPPGETNEKLFF
NA	15	TRBJ2-1	NA	TRBV7-3	TGTGCCAGCAGCCCTAGCCAGACAGAGTATGATGAGCAGTTCTTC	CASSPSQTEYDEQFF
TRBD1	15	TRBJ1-2	few	TRBV4-2	TGTGCCAGCAGCCCAACCTTAGGGGGCGACTATGGCTACACCTTC	CASSPTLGGDYGYTF
TRBD2	18	TRBJ2-1	NA	TRBV5-1	TGCGCCAGCAGCTTCCTGACTAGCGGGAGGGGCTCCTACAATGAGCAGTTCTTC	CASSFLTSGRGSYNEQFF
TRBD1	13	TRBJ2-7	many	TRBV29-1	TGCAGCGTGCGAACGGGACAGCCTTACGAGCAGTACTTC	CSVRTGQPYEQYF
NA	14	TRBJ1-6	NA	TRBV12-3/TRBV12-4	TGTGCCAGCAGTTCTGGGACGGGGAATTCACCCCTCCACTTT	CASSSGTGNSPLHF
NA	14	TRBJ1-1	many	TRBV5-1	TGCGCCAGCAGCGCGGGACCGGTGAACACTGAAGCTTTCTTT	CASSAGPVNTEAFF
TRBD2	16	TRBJ2-1	few	TRBV5-1	TGCGCCAGCATGAGCGCAGCGGGAGTTACCTACAATGAGCAGTTCTTC	CASMSAAGVTYNEQFF
NA	14	TRBJ1-4	NA	TRBV20-1	TGCAGTGCTTGGCCGGGGGCAACTAATGAAAAACTGTTTTTT	CSAWPGATNEKLFF
TRBD2	15	TRBJ2-1	few	TRBV20-1	TGCAGTGCTAGAGATCGGGGGGGCGTCCACAATGAGCAGTTCTTC	CSARDRGGVHNEQFF
TRBD2	16	TRBJ2-1	medium-sized	TRBV4-3	TGCGCCAGCAGCCAAGGGGCAGCGGGAGGATGGGTTGAGCAGTTCTTC	CASSQGAAGGWVEQFF
NA	14	TRBJ2-2	few	TRBV7-2	TGTGCCAGCAGCTCGACCTCTGCAGGGCGGGAGCTGTTTTTT	CASSSTSAGRELFF
NA	13	TRBJ1-1	NA	TRBV5-1	TGCGCCAGCAGCTTGGATTCGGGGATTGAAGCTTTCTTT	CASSLDSGIEAFF
TRBD2	14	TRBJ2-1	NA	TRBV18	TGTGCCAGCTCACCTGGGACTAGAGACAATGAGCAGTTCTTC	CASSPGTRDNEQFF
TRBD2	13	TRBJ2-2	few	TRBV28	TGTGCCACTCTAGCGGTGAACACCGGGGAGCTGTTTTTT	CATLAVNTGELFF
TRBD1	17	TRBJ2-5	few	TRBV24-1	TGTGCCACCAGTGATTCAACCGGGACAGGGTATTCGGAGACCCAGTACTTC	CATSDSTGTGYSETQYF
NA	16	TRBJ1-3	many	TRBV2	TGTGCCAGCAGTGTAGCCGGGAGCCTTGACGGAAACACCATATATTTT	CASSVAGSLDGNTIYF
TRBD2	15	TRBJ2-7	NA	TRBV28	TGTGCCAGCCACGGGGGACTAGCGAACTCCTACGAGCAGTACTTC	CASHGGLANSYEQYF